A single sample gave rise to the 25 T cell receptor beta chains below, sequenced in a study of T cells in Graves' hyperthyroidism and ophthalmopathy. Amplified TCR beta CDR3 regions came from RNA transcripts. Carried out on the TCR CDR3, a first-round RT-PCR used the HTBI primer set. TCRdb analysed the multiplex PCR reads with MiXCR anew, one entry per CDR3 protein. Of 470,000 or so distinct CDR3 sequences in the sample, roughly 20% are singletons; the top ten hold 26%. Sequenced input: blood. Every receptor here comes from a man aged 18-30 years with Graves' hyperthyroidism.

This clonotype was counted many times. The genes are TRBV2 and TRBJ2-5; no reliable D call. V was cut by 5 bases and J by 2 bases, with 9 bases left in between. The CDR3 is 13 amino acids. Germline loops: CDR1 SNHLY, CDR2 FYNNEI. The CDR3 is CASSTRRQETQYF. The CDR3 region has the DNA TGTGCCAGCAGTACCAGACGACAAGAGACCCAGTACTTC.

The chain uses TRBV7-2 and TRBJ2-5; D gene ambiguous. From germline, CDR1 is SGHTA and CDR2 FQGNSA. This CDR3 has 14 residues. Between the trimmed V and J ends, which lost 0 bases and 1 base, there was a span of 6 bases. The CDR3 loop reads CASSLALSQETQYF. The CDR3, as DNA: TGTGCCAGCAGCTTAGCCCTCAGCCAAGAGACCCAGTACTTC.

The V and J genes are TRBV19 and TRBJ2-7; no firm D call. Germline CDR1 LNHDA, CDR2 SQIVND (reference sequence). Trimming took off 2 bases at V and 0 bases at J, with 8 bases between the two ends. This CDR3 is 14 amino acids long. CDR3 amino acids: CASSINGASYEQYF. The CDR3 bases are TGTGCCAGTAGTATAAACGGCGCCTCCTACGAGCAGTACTTC. Variable domain in full (rest from reference TRBV19 and TRBJ2-7): DGGITQSPKYLFRKEGQNVTLSCEQNLNHDAMYWYRQDPGQGLRLIYYSQIVNDFQKGDIAEGYSVSREKKESFPLTVTSAQKNPTAFYLCASSINGASYEQYFGPGTRLTVT.

This clonotype turned up a few times. This chain uses TRBV9 with TRBJ1-2; the D is unclear. Trimming shortened V by 2 bases and J by 6 bases, and 23 bases separated the two germline ends. This CDR3 spans 17 amino acids. Germline loops: CDR1 SGDLS, CDR2 YYNGEE. The DNA for the CDR3 is TGTGCCAGCAGCGTTTATGAGACGGTTCGATTCGGAAATGGCTACACCTTC. Amino acids: CASSVYETVRFGNGYTF.

The chain employs TRBV5-1 and TRBJ2-7; 8 nucleotides align to TRBD1. The CDR3 is 15 residues long. Germline loops: CDR1 SGHRS, CDR2 YFSETQ. V gave up 4 bases and J gave up 0 bases; unmatched junction bases: 6. The CDR3 nucleotides are TGCGCCAGCAGCCCTTTGACAGGGGACTCCTACGAGCAGTACTTC. Translating gives CASSPLTGDSYEQYF. Full variable domain (missing parts from reference TRBV5-1 and TRBJ2-7): KAGVTQTPRYLIKTRGQQVTLSCSPISGHRSVSWYQQTPGQGLQFLFEYFSETQRNKGNFPGRFSGRQFSNSRSEMNVSTLELGDSALYLCASSPLTGDSYEQYFGPGTRLTVT.

This clonotype was seen ten or more times. V is TRBV4-1 and J is TRBJ1-1; 8 nucleotides match TRBD1. The J segment lost 0 bases and the V segment lost 2 bases, leaving 8 bases of the junction unmatched. In germline, CDR1 is MGHRA, CDR2 YSYEKL. CDR3 length equals 17 residues. CDR3 protein: CASSQRPGQALNTEAFF. CDR3 DNA sequence: TGCGCCAGCAGCCAACGACCGGGACAGGCCTTGAACACTGAAGCTTTCTTT.

Concerning this clonotype: A read error is likely, as this CDR3 ends without the conserved phenylalanine or tryptophan. The chain employs TRBV28 and TRBJ2-3; D may be TRBD1 (5 bases). The CDR3 has 15 residues. Germline V gene sequence: CDR1 MDHEN, CDR2 SYDVKM. Trimming left V 4 bases short and J 2 bases short, with 13 bases between. The CDR3 loop reads CASSSPGSYTDTQYC. Written as DNA, the CDR3 is TGTGCCAGCAGTTCTCCAGGGTCCTACACAGATACGCAGTATTGT.

Notes on this clonotype: A clone one base away is much larger, so this may be a read error. The rearrangement joins TRBV20-1 to TRBJ1-2; D is uncertain. Between the trimmed V and J ends, which lost 3 bases and 2 bases, there was a span of 10 bases. The CDR3 runs 13 residues. Per germline, CDR1 DFQATT and CDR2 SNEGSKA (reference sequence). The CDR3 loop reads CSARDGENYGYTF. CDR3 nucleotide sequence: TGCAGTGCTAGGGACGGGGAGAACTATGGCTACACCTTC.

This clonotype was seen repeatedly, ten times or more. The CDR3 DNA reads TGTGCCAGCAGCTTATTGCAAGGGGTCCAAGAGACCCAGTACTTC. This encodes CASSLLQGVQETQYF. The chain combines TRBV7-9 with TRBJ2-5; D may be TRBD1 (5 bases). The germline CDR1 and CDR2 sequences are SEHNR and FQNEAQ (reference sequence). The CDR3 runs to 15 residues. Trimming took off 2 bases at V and 1 base at J, with 11 bases between the two ends.

In this sample, this clonotype turned up many times. The chain combines TRBV6-5 with TRBJ1-1, with D tentatively TRBD1 (5 bases). V lost 2 bases to trimming and J lost 11 bases, with 12 bases between them. Germline assignment: CDR1 MNHEY and CDR2 SVGAGI. CDR3 length equals 12 residues. CDR3: CASSYREGSAFF. Written as DNA, the CDR3 is TGTGCCAGCAGTTACAGGGAGGGGTCGGCTTTCTTT.

In this sample, this clonotype turned up many times. The CDR3 nucleotides read TGTGCCAGCACCGAATGGGGACATCGGATGTATCAGCCCCAGCATTTT. It is translated as CASTEWGHRMYQPQHF. The chain uses TRBV28 and TRBJ1-5; TRBD1 might be the D (6 bases). V lost 7 bases, J lost 5 bases, and 21 bases lay in between. This CDR3 has 16 residues. CDR1 and CDR2 from the germline V gene are MDHEN and SYDVKM.

The chain is built from TRBV11-3 and TRBJ2-5, with TRBD2 matching over 7 bases. CDR3 length equals 14 residues. CDR1 and CDR2 (germline): SGHNT, YENEEA. The trim removed 5 bases at V and 1 base at J, leaving 4 bases unmatched. CDR3 loop: CASSPRLAQETQYF. CDR3 coding DNA: TGTGCCAGCAGCCCTCGACTAGCCCAAGAGACCCAGTACTTC.

The table lists this clonotype with many counts. This rearrangement joins TRBV6-5 to TRBJ2-3; D is possibly TRBD1 (6 bases). CDR3 length: 15 amino acids. The ends were cut back, 0 bases at V and 2 bases at J, with 9 bases in the middle. Germline CDR1 is MNHEY and CDR2 is SVGAGI. The CDR3 here is CASSYSGAVTDTQYF. The DNA for the CDR3 is TGTGCCAGCAGTTACTCGGGGGCCGTCACAGATACGCAGTATTTT.

This clonotype has ten or more counts. The chain has TRBV6-1 and TRBJ2-2; TRBD1 might be the D (5 bases). Germline CDR1 and CDR2: MNHNS and SASEGT. The CDR3 is made up of 13 amino acids. The CDR3 protein is CASRQIYTGELFF. CDR3 coding DNA: TGTGCTTCGAGACAGATCTACACCGGGGAGCTGTTTTTT.

This clonotype was seen many times. The chain is built from TRBV4-2 and TRBJ2-7; weak D call: TRBD2 (5 bases). The CDR3 is made up of 13 amino acids. V was shortened by 1 base and J by 3 bases, with 7 bases between the two germline ends. Germline CDR1 is LGHNA and CDR2 is YNFKEQ. DNA for the CDR3: TGTGCCAGCAGCCAAGCAAGCGGCTACGAGCAGTACTTC. Encoded protein: CASSQASGYEQYF.

This clonotype was detected many times. The gene calls are TRBV7-9 and TRBJ2-5; 11 bases agree with TRBD2. The germline V gene has CDR1 SEHNR and CDR2 FQNEAQ (reference sequence). This CDR3 region has 16 residues. V dropped 5 bases and J dropped 1; count of bases not matched to a gene: 6. CDR3 sequence: CASSRFSGGAQETQYF. In nucleotides, the CDR3 is TGTGCCAGCAGCCGTTTTAGCGGGGGGGCCCAAGAGACCCAGTACTTC.

This clonotype showed up many times. The rearrangement links TRBV20-1 to TRBJ2-7, with 8 bases that match TRBD1. Germline CDR1 reads DFQATT; CDR2 reads SNEGSKA (reference sequence). The CDR3 covers 14 residues. V was clipped by 5 bases and J by 2 bases; unmatched bases: 8. Here the CDR3 reads CSAPDRGFTYEQYF. Written as DNA, the CDR3 is TGCAGTGCTCCCGACAGGGGTTTTACCTACGAGCAGTACTTC.

As concerns this clonotype: The junction differs from germline at one of its ends, possibly a read error. This rearrangement joins TRBV7-9 to TRBJ1-1; D is possibly TRBD1 (5 bases). The CDR3 has 13 amino acids. Germline V gives CDR1 SEHNR, CDR2 FQNEAQ (reference sequence). CDR3 amino acids: CATSWGVIAEAFF. CDR3 sequence (DNA): TGTGCCACCAGCTGGGGGGTGATTGCTGAAGCTTTCTTT.

DNA for the CDR3: TGTGCCAGCAGTCCGCCGACAGGGAGGTACACTGAAGCTTTCTTT. Protein product: CASSPPTGRYTEAFF. The V call is TRBV7-9, the J call TRBJ1-1; TRBD1 aligns across 7 bases. Germline lookup yields CDR1 SEHNR and CDR2 FQNEAQ (reference sequence). The CDR3 runs to 15 residues. The V gene end was trimmed by 6 bases and the J gene end by 3 bases; junction bases not matched to a gene: 10.

This clonotype was seen repeatedly, ten times or more. The chain is built from TRBV7-2 and TRBJ1-5; D is unresolved. This CDR3 spans 13 amino acids. V lost 2 bases, J lost 3 bases, and 5 bases lay in between. Germline CDR1 and CDR2: SGHTA and FQGNSA. The CDR3 DNA reads as TGTGCCAGCAGCTTATGGACCAATCAGCCCCAGCATTTT. Its translation is CASSLWTNQPQHF.

This clonotype came up many times. The rearrangement joins TRBV20-1 to TRBJ2-5, with 13 bases identical to TRBD2. After removal of 5 bases from V and 0 bases from J, the junction contained 9 bases not matched to a gene. Germline loops: CDR1 DFQATT, CDR2 SNEGSKA (reference sequence). The CDR3 loop spans 17 amino acids. This CDR3 is CSAPGLAGVTYQETQYF. The CDR3 DNA sequence: TGCAGTGCTCCTGGACTAGCGGGGGTTACGTACCAAGAGACCCAGTACTTC.

This clonotype was found a few times. CDR3 protein: CASGAGSNQPQHF. DNA of the CDR3: TGCGCCAGCGGGGCAGGTAGCAATCAGCCCCAGCATTTT. The chain is built from TRBV4-1 and TRBJ1-5, with D tentatively TRBD1 (5 bases). Trimming took 8 bases from V and 0 from J, leaving 8 bases between them. The germline gives CDR1 MGHRA, CDR2 YSYEKL. The length of the CDR3 is 13 residues.

Many counts were recorded for this clonotype. V and J are TRBV9 and TRBJ2-7; TRBD1 is a possible D gene (6 bases). CDR3 length: 15 residues. Germline assignment: CDR1 SGDLS and CDR2 YYNGEE. Trimming took 0 bases from V and 0 from J, leaving 10 bases between them. CDR3 bases: TGTGCCAGCAGCGTAGGGGACAATCCCTCCTACGAGCAGTACTTC. This encodes CASSVGDNPSYEQYF.

This clonotype showed up many times. V and J are TRBV7-2 and TRBJ2-7; D remains ambiguous. The V gene's germline CDR1 is SGHTA and CDR2 FQGNSA. The V end lost 1 base, the J end lost 3 bases, and 10 bases lay between the germline ends. The CDR3 has 14 amino acids. The CDR3: CASSLGPPGYEQYF. Here the CDR3 DNA reads TGTGCCAGCAGCTTAGGCCCCCCTGGCTACGAGCAGTACTTC.

V gene TRBV5-1 combines with J gene TRBJ2-7; TRBD1 matches 7 bases. V dropped 0 bases and J dropped 1; count of bases not matched to a gene: 4. The CDR3 has 15 residues. Per germline, CDR1 SGHRS and CDR2 YFSETQ. The CDR3 sequence is CASSLVARGSYEQYF. The CDR3 DNA follows: TGCGCCAGCAGCTTGGTTGCCAGGGGGTCCTACGAGCAGTACTTC.